This T cell receptor beta chain was identified in a study of glioma-infiltrating T cells after dendritic cell vaccination. The V gene's germline CDR1 is MRHNA and CDR2 SNTAGT. The CDR3 spans 16 residues. V trimming: 6 bases; J trimming: 8 bases; junction bases outside the gene matches: 15. Time point specified: after dendritic cell vaccination, including at tumor progression/relapse. Produced via immunoSEQ multiplex PCR; TCRdb's table is partial and in-frame only. The table has roughly 100,000 clones, nearly 90% seen once. The input for sequencing was blood, taken after dendritic cell vaccination. The rearrangement uses TRBV6-4 and TRBJ2-1; 8 bases are a match to TRBD1. The receptor comes from a human donor with glioblastoma. The CDR3 DNA is TGTGCCAGCAGCCCAAGGGGGACAGGCCCCGTCCATGAGCAGTTCTTC. Protein product: CASSPRGTGPVHEQFF.